The present T cell receptor (beta chain) was sequenced within a study of response to subunit inactivated influenza vaccine. Trimming cost V 0 bases and J 2 bases; bases outside gene matches: 10. CDR1 GTSNPN and CDR2 SVGIG come from the germline V gene (reference sequence). The CDR3 covers 17 residues. Using its own MiXCR run on the RT-PCR reads, TCRdb lists one record per CDR3 protein. The data contain about 620,000 distinct CDR3 sequences, 12% of them singletons. Points from the study as a whole: Seasonal influenza vaccination, on each occasion, was suggested by the authors to recruit few new T cells.

As concerns this clonotype: Antigen unknown.

This material consisted of PBMCs from blood, taken on the day of vaccination. The receptor's source is a man aged 45-65 years who received an inactivated influenza vaccine. V gene TRBV30 combines with J gene TRBJ2-7; 10 bases line up with TRBD1. CDR3 sequence (DNA): TGTGCCTGGAGTGTGACACCGGGACAGGGGTGGACCTACGAGCAGTACTTC. Protein sequence: CAWSVTPGQGWTYEQYF.